This TCR beta chain is drawn from a study of cytotoxic CD8 clonotypes in ibrutinib-treated CLL. Clones were read by immunoSEQ multiplex PCR, and TCRdb kept only the in-frame ones, dropping some. The sample holds 300,000 or so clones, roughly two thirds seen once. In germline, CDR1 is SGHDN, CDR2 FVKESK. Trimming left V 2 bases short and J 2 bases short, with 1 base between. The CDR3 loop spans 11 amino acids. V is TRBV14 and J is TRBJ2-7, with D unresolved. This TCR was recovered from a human donor with chronic lymphocytic leukemia. The input for sequencing was PBMCs, taken after 36 months of ibrutinib treatment. CDR3 region: CASSQTYEQYF. The DNA of the CDR3 is TGTGCCAGCAGCCAAACCTACGAGCAGTACTTC.